The 21 T cell receptor beta chains presented below share a single source sample, sequenced in a study of immune evolution from preneoplasia to lung adenocarcinoma. Repertoires were generated with immunoSEQ multiplex PCR, while TCRdb's copy carries only in-frame clones and drops some. The sample carries about 6,900 clones, around 80% recorded once. The sample was FFPE invasive lung adenocarcinoma tissue. Every receptor here comes from a person aged 35 to 50 with lung adenocarcinoma.

The chain carries TRBV4-1 and TRBJ2-5; 10 bases map to TRBD1. The CDR3 covers 16 residues. Losses at the gene ends were 4 bases for V and 4 bases for J; bases not matched to a gene: 9. CDR1 and CDR2 (germline): MGHRA, YSYEKL. This chain's CDR3 is CASSLRGTGVGETQYF. The DNA of the CDR3 is TGCGCCAGCAGCCTCCGAGGGACAGGGGTTGGAGAGACCCAGTACTTC.

V is TRBV14 and J is TRBJ2-2; the D is unclear. V lost 1 base, J lost 8 bases, and 11 bases lay in between. CDR3 length: 14 amino acids. Per germline, CDR1 SGHDN and CDR2 FVKESK. The CDR3 spells CASSQAATGGELFF. CDR3 in DNA: TGTGCCAGCAGCCAAGCGGCGACGGGTGGGGAGCTGTTTTTT.

The chain links TRBV15 to TRBJ2-2, with a possible D match to TRBD1 (5 bases). V was pared by 3 bases and J by 4 bases, with 9 bases between. The CDR3 spans 14 residues. Germline values: CDR1 LNHNV, CDR2 YYDKDF (reference sequence). The CDR3 bases are TGTGCCACCAGCAGGGGGCATGGCACCGGGGAGCTGTTTTTT. It translates to CATSRGHGTGELFF.

This chain uses TRBV30 with TRBJ2-7; D is possibly TRBD1 (6 bases). The CDR3 totals 13 residues. V was clipped by 5 bases and J by 0 bases, with 11 bases between them. Germline values: CDR1 GTSNPN, CDR2 SVGIG (reference sequence). In DNA, the CDR3 is TGTGCCTGGGGACCAGGGGTCTCCTACGAGCAGTACTTC. This gives the protein CAWGPGVSYEQYF.

The rearrangement links TRBV14 to TRBJ1-3, with no clear D. Deletions cut 6 bases from V and 1 base from J, with 10 bases between. This CDR3 spans 14 amino acids. The V gene's germline CDR1 is SGHDN and CDR2 FVKESK. This CDR3 reads CASSPPGSGNTIYF. The CDR3 bases are TGTGCCAGCAGTCCCCCGGGGTCTGGAAACACCATATATTTT.

In its sample, this clone was seen once. The chain carries TRBV6-4 and TRBJ1-4, with TRBD1 identical over 7 bases. J gave up 6 bases and V 8 bases, and 9 bases lay outside the gene matches. The CDR3 runs 14 residues. Germline CDR1 and CDR2: MRHNA and SNTAGT. The CDR3 DNA is TGTGCCAGCTTCTCCGGGACAGAAGATGAAAAACTGTTTTTT. Translated, it gives CASFSGTEDEKLFF.

The CDR3 sequence is CTPGWNRGINYGYTF. CDR3 DNA: TGCACCCCGGGATGGAACAGGGGAATTAACTATGGCTACACCTTC. This chain links TRBV29-1 with TRBJ1-2, with TRBD1 identical over 7 bases. The CDR3 extends over 15 amino acids. In germline, CDR1 is SQVTM, CDR2 ANQGSEA.

Comments on this clone: A much larger clone lies a single base off, so this may be a read error. V usage is TRBV19 and J usage is TRBJ1-2, with 10 bases matching TRBD1. CDR3 length equals 14 residues. The V gene's germline CDR1 is LNHDA and CDR2 SQIVND (reference sequence). The CDR3, as DNA: TGTGTCAGTAGTACCCGACAGGGGGCCTCTGGCTACACCTTC. Translated, it gives CVSSTRQGASGYTF.

About this clone: An end of the junction differs from the germline gene, which may be a read error. This chain joins TRBV19 and TRBJ2-4; D possibly corresponds to TRBD1 (6 bases). This CDR3 contains 14 residues. From germline, CDR1 is LNHDA and CDR2 SQIVND (reference sequence). Here the CDR3 DNA reads TGTGCCAGTAGTTTAGACAGGACTGGCGTCATTCAGTACTTC. Protein: CASSLDRTGVIQYF.

This clone has just a few counts. The chain is built from TRBV2 and TRBJ2-3; D remains unclear. This CDR3 has 13 amino acids. Germline-derived CDR1 and CDR2 are SNHLY and FYNNEI. Trimming stripped 4 bases from V and 0 bases from J, with 5 bases between. CDR3 sequence: CASSGDSTDTQYF. The CDR3 DNA follows: TGTGCCAGCAGTGGAGATAGCACAGATACGCAGTATTTT.

The chain recombines TRBV11-2 with TRBJ2-7; no clear D. Germline V CDR1 and CDR2: SGHAT, FQNNGV. The V gene lost 2 bases and the J gene lost 6 bases, with 11 bases spanning the gap. This CDR3 comprises 13 residues. CDR3 in amino acids: CASSLKSPGEQYF. The DNA for the CDR3 is TGTGCCAGCAGCTTAAAGTCTCCGGGCGAGCAGTACTTC.

The rearrangement joins TRBV7-9 to TRBJ2-1; 7 nucleotides agree with TRBD2. Germline values: CDR1 SEHNR, CDR2 FQNEAQ (reference sequence). The CDR3 covers 14 residues. V was clipped by 5 bases and J by 3 bases; unmatched bases: 4. The CDR3 coding sequence is TGTGCCAGCAGCCCCTGGACTAGCTACAATGAGCAGTTCTTC. Translated: CASSPWTSYNEQFF.

In DNA form, the CDR3 reads TGTGCCAGCAGCTTTCGACTAGCGGGGGGCCAAAACAATGAGCAGTTCTTC. Protein product: CASSFRLAGGQNNEQFF. This sequence joins TRBV4-2 and TRBJ2-1; the match to TRBD2 covers 13 bases. CDR1 and CDR2 from the germline V gene are LGHNA and YNFKEQ. The CDR3 has 17 residues. V gave up 5 bases and J gave up 5 bases; unmatched junction bases: 9.

The chain links TRBV9 to TRBJ2-3, with D tentatively TRBD2 (6 bases). Germline V gene lookup returns CDR1 SGDLS and CDR2 YYNGEE. With 0 bases removed from V and 4 bases from J, the gap between germline ends came to 12 bases. This CDR3 spans 15 amino acids. CDR3 DNA: TGTGCCAGCAGCGTAGCGGGAGTAGGATCAGATACGCAGTATTTT. Its translation: CASSVAGVGSDTQYF.

This chain connects TRBV2 to TRBJ2-7; TRBD2 might be the D (5 bases). Germline values: CDR1 SNHLY, CDR2 FYNNEI. V lost 2 bases and J 6 bases, leaving 17 bases between the germline ends. This CDR3 contains 15 residues. This CDR3 reads CASSEQRGLSAEQYF. The DNA for the CDR3 is TGTGCCAGCAGTGAACAGAGAGGGCTGTCGGCCGAGCAGTACTTC.

CDR3 in amino acids: CASSGAWVPGQTTDTQYF. The CDR3 bases are TGTGCCAGCAGCGGGGCGTGGGTACCGGGACAAACCACAGATACGCAGTATTTT. The rearrangement uses TRBV5-6 and TRBJ2-3; D may be TRBD1 (6 bases). Germline lookup yields CDR1 SGHDT and CDR2 YYEEEE. Trimming left V 4 bases short and J 2 bases short, with 23 bases between. This CDR3 has 18 residues.

The gene calls are TRBV27 and TRBJ2-1; a weak D match, TRBD2 (5 bases). With 8 bases removed from V and 7 bases from J, the gap between germline ends came to 9 bases. Germline-derived CDR1 and CDR2 are MNHEY and SMNVEV (reference sequence). This CDR3 is 11 amino acids long. The CDR3 region has the DNA TGTGCCAGCCTCAGAGGGAATGAGCAGTTCTTC. Translation gives CASLRGNEQFF.

In this sample, this clone turned up a few times. This chain joins TRBV5-1 and TRBJ1-2, with 7 positions matching TRBD1. This CDR3 has 15 residues. The V and J ends lost 6 bases and 2 bases, in that order; junction bases with no gene match: 10. The germline CDR1 and CDR2 sequences are SGHRS and YFSETQ. CDR3 residues: CASKPLIQGNYGYTF. In DNA, the CDR3 is TGCGCCAGCAAACCTCTCATACAGGGGAACTATGGCTACACCTTC.

The J gene is TRBJ2-1, the V gene TRBV2; D not certain. Germline V gene sequence: CDR1 SNHLY, CDR2 FYNNEI. With 6 bases removed from V and 4 bases from J, the gap between germline ends came to 13 bases. The CDR3 runs to 14 residues. CDR3 amino acids: CASSKMDGYNEQFF. The CDR3 region has the DNA TGTGCCAGCAGCAAAATGGACGGGTACAATGAGCAGTTCTTC.

This clone was seen more than once but under ten times. The J gene is TRBJ1-5, the V gene TRBV6-5; D ambiguous. The V end lost 5 bases, the J end lost 4 bases, and 12 bases lay between the germline ends. Per germline, CDR1 MNHEY and CDR2 SVGAGI. CDR3 size: 14 residues. The CDR3 sequence: CASSGVWTNQPQHF. For the CDR3, the DNA is TGTGCCAGCAGTGGGGTCTGGACGAATCAGCCCCAGCATTTT.

J is TRBJ1-5 and V is TRBV6-6; D is ambiguous. CDR1 is MNHNY and CDR2 is SVGAGI in the germline V gene (reference sequence). This CDR3 has 14 amino acids. V was cut by 7 bases and J by 3 bases, with 13 bases left in between. The CDR3 sequence: CASTYTGSNQPQHF. In DNA, the CDR3 is TGTGCCAGCACCTATACCGGGTCCAATCAGCCCCAGCATTTT.